The clone carrying this T cell receptor beta chain showed up just a few times. Antigen unknown. The sample originates from a study of T cell responses to AZD1222 COVID-19 vaccine. Across the study: It was second doses at about 4 or about 12 weeks that were pooled. Findings and limits, study-wide: Dominant CD4 TCR responses targeted spike regions 160-218 and 743-854. Spike-specific TCR breadth and depth were elevated following two AZD1222 doses. Clonal diversity was possibly underestimated, and the donors were mostly white British, with more females.

Some clones are missing from TCRdb's copy, which holds only in-frame ones; the method was immunoSEQ multiplex PCR. The sample consists of around 170,000 clones, approximately 91% of them appearing once. This CDR3 spans 13 amino acids. Germline loops: CDR1 SGHRS, CDR2 YFSETQ. The ends were cut back, 2 bases at V and 12 bases at J, with 15 bases in the middle. The chain recombines TRBV5-1 with TRBJ2-1; D unclear. The starting material was peripheral blood, obtained on day 0 of AZD1222 vaccination. The clonotype originates from an adult in good health. CDR3 in DNA: TGCGCCAGCAGCTTTGAGCTCTTATGGGGGCAGTTCTTC. Translated, it gives CASSFELLWGQFF.